This T cell receptor (beta chain) originates from a study of shared clonotypes between healthy human individuals. Trimming removed 4 bases at V and 10 bases at J, with 20 bases between. This CDR3 region has 15 residues. The germline gives CDR1 SGHTA, CDR2 FQGNSA. Measured with immunoSEQ multiplex PCR; TCRdb has only the in-frame clones, and not every one. The table includes 2 million to 2.5 million clones, roughly 93% detected once. This clone was detected once. This chain links TRBV7-2 with TRBJ2-1; D tentatively fits TRBD1 or TRBD2 (5 bases each). Material for sequencing was naive CD4+ T cells from PBMCs. Specified subset: CD45RA+ positively selected. The sequence came from a man between 18 and 35 years old in good health. Some clones in this sample may be carry-over from other donors' samples. The DNA for the CDR3 is TGTGCCAGCAGCTCCCTATTCGGGACCAGCGTAGAGCAGTTCTTC. Translating gives CASSSLFGTSVEQFF.